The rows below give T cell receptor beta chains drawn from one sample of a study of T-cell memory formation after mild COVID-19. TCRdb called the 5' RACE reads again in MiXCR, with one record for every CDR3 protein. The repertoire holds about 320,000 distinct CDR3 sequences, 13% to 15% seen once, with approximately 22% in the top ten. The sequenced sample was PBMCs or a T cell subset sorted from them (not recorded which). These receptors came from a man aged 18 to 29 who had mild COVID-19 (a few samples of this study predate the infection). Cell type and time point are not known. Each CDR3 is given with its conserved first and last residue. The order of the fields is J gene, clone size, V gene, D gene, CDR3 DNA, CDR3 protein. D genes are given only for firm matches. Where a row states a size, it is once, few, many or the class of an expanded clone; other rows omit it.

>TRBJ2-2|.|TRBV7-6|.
TGTGCCAGCATGAGGACAGCGAACACCGGGGAGCTGTTTTTT
CASMRTANTGELFF
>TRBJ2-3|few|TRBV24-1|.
TGTGCCACCAGTGAGGACAGTTCAGATACGCAGTATTTT
CATSEDSSDTQYF
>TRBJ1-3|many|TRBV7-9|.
TGTGCCAGCAGCTGGACAGCCTCTGGAAACACCATATATTTT
CASSWTASGNTIYF
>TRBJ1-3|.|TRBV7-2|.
TGTGCCAGCAGCTCACGGACGGTCGGTGGAAACACCATATATTTT
CASSSRTVGGNTIYF
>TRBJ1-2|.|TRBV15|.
TGTGCCACCAGCAGAGATAGGGCCTTCGGGGTGAATGGCTACACCTTC
CATSRDRAFGVNGYTF
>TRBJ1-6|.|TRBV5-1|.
TGCGCCAGCAGCTTGGCCGGAATTGGCTGGGGTTCACCCCTCCACTTT
CASSLAGIGWGSPLHF
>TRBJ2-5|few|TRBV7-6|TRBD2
TGTGCCAGCAGCCCTTTAGCGGGAGGGGGAGAGACCCAGTACTTC
CASSPLAGGGETQYF
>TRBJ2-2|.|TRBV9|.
TGTGCCAGCAGCGGGGGGGCGGCTAGCGGAGACACCGGGGAGCTGTTTTTT
CASSGGAASGDTGELFF
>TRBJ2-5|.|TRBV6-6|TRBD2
TGTGCCAGCAGTTATCTAGCGGGGACCAGCCAAGAGACCCAGTACTTC
CASSYLAGTSQETQYF
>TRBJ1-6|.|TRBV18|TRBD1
TGTGCCAGCTCACGGCGAGGGGGACAGTTAAATTCACCCCTCCACTTT
CASSRRGGQLNSPLHF
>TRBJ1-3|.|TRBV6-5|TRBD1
TGTGCCAGCAGCCCTAGGTCGAGCGGGACAGGGTTGTCAGGAAACACCATATATTTT
CASSPRSSGTGLSGNTIYF
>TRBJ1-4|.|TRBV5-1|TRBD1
TGCGCCAGCAGCCTCGGACAGGGGGGAACTAATGAAAAACTGTTTTTT
CASSLGQGGTNEKLFF
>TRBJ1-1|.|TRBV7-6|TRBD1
TGTGCCAGCAGCCGGGACAGGGGAGGCACTGAAGCTTTCTTT
CASSRDRGGTEAFF
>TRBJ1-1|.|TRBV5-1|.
TGCGCCAGCAGCCCCCTTACGACGGGGAACACTGAAGCTTTCTTT
CASSPLTTGNTEAFF
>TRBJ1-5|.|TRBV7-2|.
TGTGCCAGCAGCTTACCCCGGGGATACAATCAGCCCCAGCATTTT
CASSLPRGYNQPQHF
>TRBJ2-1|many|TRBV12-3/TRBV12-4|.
TGTGCCAGCAGTCCTAGCCAGGGGGGGACCCGGGAGCAGTTCTTC
CASSPSQGGTREQFF
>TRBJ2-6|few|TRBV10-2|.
TGCGCCAGCAGTGAATGGAAAACTGGGGCCAACGTCCTGACTTTC
CASSEWKTGANVLTF
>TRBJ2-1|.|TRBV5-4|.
TGTGCCAGCGGGGGACCCAATGAGCAGTTCTTC
CASGGPNEQFF
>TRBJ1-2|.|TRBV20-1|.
TGCAGTGCCTTTGATACATCCTATGGCTACACCTTC
CSAFDTSYGYTF
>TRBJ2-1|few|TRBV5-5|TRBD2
TGTGCCAGCAGCCCCCTAGCGGGGGGACTCTACAATGAGCAGTTCTTC
CASSPLAGGLYNEQFF
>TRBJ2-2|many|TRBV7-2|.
TGTGCCAGCAGCTTATTTCACACAATCGGGGAGCTGTTTTTT
CASSLFHTIGELFF
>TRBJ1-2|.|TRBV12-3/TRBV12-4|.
TGTGCCAGCAGTCCTTGGGACCGCCCCTATGGCTACACCTTC
CASSPWDRPYGYTF
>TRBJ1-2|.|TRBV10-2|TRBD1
TGCGCCAGCAGTGAACGACAGGGATATGGCTACACCTTC
CASSERQGYGYTF
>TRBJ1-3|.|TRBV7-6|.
TGTGCCAGCAGCTTAGCGCCGGGGCAGAGCTCTGGAAACACCATATATTTT
CASSLAPGQSSGNTIYF
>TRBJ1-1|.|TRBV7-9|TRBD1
TGTGCCAGCAGCTTAAGCAGGGGGCTTCCTGAAGCTTTCTTT
CASSLSRGLPEAFF
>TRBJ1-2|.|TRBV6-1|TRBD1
TGTGCCAGCAGTGGGGGACAGGGGGCAGGGGGCTACACCTTC
CASSGGQGAGGYTF
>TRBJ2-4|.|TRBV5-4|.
TGTGCCACCTCCCGGGGGCTAGCCAAAAACATTCAGTACTTC
CATSRGLAKNIQYF
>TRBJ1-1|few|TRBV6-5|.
TGTGCCAGCAGTTACTCGAGGACGGTTATGAACACTGAAGCTTTCTTT
CASSYSRTVMNTEAFF
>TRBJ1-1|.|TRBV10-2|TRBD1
TGCGCCAGCACGGACAGGCGGGGAGAAGCTTTCTTT
CASTDRRGEAFF
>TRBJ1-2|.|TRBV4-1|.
TGCGCCAGCAGCCAAGAAACAGGGAAGGATGGCTACACCTTC
CASSQETGKDGYTF
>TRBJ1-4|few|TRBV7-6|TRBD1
TGTGCCAGCAGCTCTAGCGGACAGGGGCGACTGTTTTTT
CASSSSGQGRLFF
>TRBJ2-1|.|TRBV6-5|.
TGTGCCAGCAGCCAGGGACCGGCATCCTACAATGAGCAGTTCTTC
CASSQGPASYNEQFF
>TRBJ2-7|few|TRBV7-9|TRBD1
TGTGCCAGCAGCGCGACCGGGACAGAATCCTTC
CASSATGTESF
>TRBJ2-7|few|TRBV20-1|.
TGCAGTGCTGTTGAGAGCGACCCCTCCTACGAGCAGTACTTC
CSAVESDPSYEQYF
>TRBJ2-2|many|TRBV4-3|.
TGCGCCAGCAGCCAAGAATCTAGGTGGAAAAACACCGGGGAGCTGTTTTTT
CASSQESRWKNTGELFF
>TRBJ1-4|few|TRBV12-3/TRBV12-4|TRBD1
TGTGCCAGCAGTTTAGCGGGGACAGGGAATGAAAAACTGTTTTTT
CASSLAGTGNEKLFF
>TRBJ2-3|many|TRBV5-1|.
TGCGCCAGCAGCTTGACGTCCGGGTTTGCAGATACGCAGTATTTT
CASSLTSGFADTQYF
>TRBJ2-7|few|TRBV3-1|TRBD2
TGTGCCAGCAGCCAAGGACTAGCGATTTTCTCCTACGAGCAGTACTTC
CASSQGLAIFSYEQYF
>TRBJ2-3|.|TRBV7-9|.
TGTGCCAGCAGCTCTCCCGGAGAAGTAGATACGCAGTATTTT
CASSSPGEVDTQYF
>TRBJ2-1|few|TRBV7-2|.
TGTGCCAGCAGCCCCGGGCCCTACAATGAGCAGTTCTTC
CASSPGPYNEQFF
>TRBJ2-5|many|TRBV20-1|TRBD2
TGCAGTGCTAGGGGACTAGCGGGGGTAGGGAAGCATGGGGAGACCCAGTACTTC
CSARGLAGVGKHGETQYF
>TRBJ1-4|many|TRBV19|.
TGTGCCAGTAGTATAGTCGGAGCCACTAATGAAAAACTGTTTTTT
CASSIVGATNEKLFF
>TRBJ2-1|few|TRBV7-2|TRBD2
TGTGCCAGCAGCTTAAGCGGGGGGGCTAACAATGAGCAGTTCTTC
CASSLSGGANNEQFF
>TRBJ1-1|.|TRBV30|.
TGTGCCTGGAGTACCCGAGGAGCGGAGAACACTGAAGCTTTCTTT
CAWSTRGAENTEAFF
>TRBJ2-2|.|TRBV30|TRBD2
TGTGCCTGGAGTGCCCAGCGGGGGGGCTGGGCCGGGGAGCTGTTTTTT
CAWSAQRGGWAGELFF
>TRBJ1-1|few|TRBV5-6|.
TGTGCCAGCAGCTTGCCGTTCTACGACGCTGAAGCTTTCTTT
CASSLPFYDAEAFF
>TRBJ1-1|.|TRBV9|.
TGTGCCAGCAGCCCCCGCGTCGGAGGGGGTTATGGCACTGAAGCTTTCTTT
CASSPRVGGGYGTEAFF
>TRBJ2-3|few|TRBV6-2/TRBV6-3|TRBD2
TGTGCCAGCAGTACAAGCCTAGCGGGGGGCACAGATACGCAGTATTTT
CASSTSLAGGTDTQYF
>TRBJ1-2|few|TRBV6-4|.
TGTGCCAGCAGCGAACAACGGGGCTATGGCTACACCTTC
CASSEQRGYGYTF
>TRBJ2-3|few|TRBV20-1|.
TGCAGTGCCCCCCCGGCGGGGCGCACAGATACGCAGTATTTT
CSAPPAGRTDTQYF
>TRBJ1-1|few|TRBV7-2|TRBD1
TGTGCCAGCAGCCCGGACAGGGCGGTCGCGGGCACTGAAGCTTTCTTT
CASSPDRAVAGTEAFF
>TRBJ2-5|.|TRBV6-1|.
TGTGCCAGCAGTTATTTTGGTGGTAGCCCGTCGGGCGGACAGCTGGGAGAGACCCAGTACTTC
CASSYFGGSPSGGQLGETQYF
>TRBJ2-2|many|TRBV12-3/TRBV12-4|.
TGTGCCAGCAGTTTTACACGGTGGAGCGGGGAGCTGTTTTTT
CASSFTRWSGELFF
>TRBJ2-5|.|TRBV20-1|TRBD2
TGCAGTGCTAGACTAGCGGGGGGGGAGACCCAGTACTTC
CSARLAGGETQYF
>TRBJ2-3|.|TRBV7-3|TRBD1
TGTGCCAGCAGCTCCGACAGGGGGGATGCAGATACGCAGTATTTT
CASSSDRGDADTQYF
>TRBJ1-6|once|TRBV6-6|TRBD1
TGTGCCAGCAGTGCCACCGGGACAGGGTCGCCCCTCCACTTT
CASSATGTGSPLHF
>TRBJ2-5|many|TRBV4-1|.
TGCGCCAGCAGCCAAGCAGGCGGGGTAACCCAGTACTTC
CASSQAGGVTQYF
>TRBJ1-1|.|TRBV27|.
TGTGCCAGCAGTTTAATCACGGGGGCTGAAGCTTTCTTT
CASSLITGAEAFF